Sequencing of this T cell receptor beta chain was carried out in a study of early T cells in non-severe SARS-CoV-2 infection. On the study more broadly: Bulk RNA from unsorted whole blood was sequenced; chains were unpaired.

The V gene lost 4 bases and the J gene lost 3 bases, with 11 bases spanning the gap. CDR1 is SGHAT and CDR2 is FQNNGV in the germline V gene. This CDR3 contains 14 residues. TCRdb used MiXCR to reprocess the 5' RACE reads, holding one entry per CDR3 protein. The sample includes under 75,000 distinct CDR3 sequences, 13% seen only once; the top ten take roughly 8.3%. The origin of this receptor is an adult who was a healthcare worker with PCR-confirmed SARS-CoV-2 infection or an uninfected control (not recorded which). The material sequenced was whole blood. The chain joins TRBV11-2 to TRBJ2-3, with no clear D. DNA of the CDR3: TGTGCCAGCAGCTCCCAGCCCGGAACAGATACGCAGTATTTT. It codes for CASSSQPGTDTQYF.